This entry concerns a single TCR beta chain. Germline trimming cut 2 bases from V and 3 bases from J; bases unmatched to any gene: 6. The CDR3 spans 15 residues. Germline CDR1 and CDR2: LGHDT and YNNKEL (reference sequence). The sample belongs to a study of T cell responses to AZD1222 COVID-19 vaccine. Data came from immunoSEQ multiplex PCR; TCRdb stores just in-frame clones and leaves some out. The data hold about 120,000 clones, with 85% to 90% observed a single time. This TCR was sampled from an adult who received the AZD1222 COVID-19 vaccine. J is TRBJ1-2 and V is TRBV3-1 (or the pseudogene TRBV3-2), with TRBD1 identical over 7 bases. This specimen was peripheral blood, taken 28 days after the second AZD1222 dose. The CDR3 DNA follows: TGTGCCAGCAGCCAACACCCAGGGGGGGACTATGGCTACACCTTC. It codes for CASSQHPGGDYGYTF.